This T cell receptor (beta chain) was sequenced in a study of T cells in localized non-small cell lung cancer. The table came from immunoSEQ multiplex PCR; TCRdb's copy has only in-frame clones and leaves some out. The sample has some 5,000 clones, approximately 33% seen once. This clone was picked up a small number of times. Specimen: lung tumor tissue, collected before any cancer treatment. This TCR was recovered from a female donor over 55 with stage I lung adenocarcinoma.

The CDR3 DNA follows: TGTGCCAGCGGGAGACAGGTTCATAATTCACCCCTCCACTTT. The encoded protein is CASGRQVHNSPLHF. This chain links TRBV6-8 with TRBJ1-6, with D maybe TRBD1 (6 bases). The V end was cut by 8 bases, the J end by 5 bases, with 13 bases between. The germline V gene has CDR1 MNHGY and CDR2 SAAAGT. There are 14 residues in the CDR3.